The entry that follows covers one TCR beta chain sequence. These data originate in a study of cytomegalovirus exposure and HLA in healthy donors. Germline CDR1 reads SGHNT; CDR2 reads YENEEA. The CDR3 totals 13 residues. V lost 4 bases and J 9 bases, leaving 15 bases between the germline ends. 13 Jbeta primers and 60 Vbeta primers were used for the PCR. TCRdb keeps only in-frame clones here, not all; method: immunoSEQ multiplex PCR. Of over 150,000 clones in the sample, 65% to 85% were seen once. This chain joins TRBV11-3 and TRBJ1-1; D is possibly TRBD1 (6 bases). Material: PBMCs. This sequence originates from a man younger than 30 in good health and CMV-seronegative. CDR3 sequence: CASSYTGGTQAFF. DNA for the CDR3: TGTGCCAGCAGCTATACCGGGGGGACACAAGCTTTCTTT.